The 5 T cell receptor beta chains below come from one sample, sequenced in a study of shared clonotypes between healthy human individuals. Positive CCR7 selection of CD45RO-negative cells yielded the naive CD8 cells, and terminally differentiated effector memory CD45RA+ cells were excluded. Assay used: immunoSEQ multiplex PCR; TCRdb lists only in-frame clones, some missing. The top ten clones hold more than 1.5% of a sample with about 2,200,000 clones, about 93% of them seen once. Sequencing was performed on naive CD8+ T cells from PBMCs. Receptors were obtained from a man aged 18 to 30 in good health. Some clones in this sample may be carry-over from other donors' samples.

The chain carries TRBV20-1 and TRBJ1-2; D not resolved. CDR1 is DFQATT, CDR2 SNEGSKA, per germline (reference sequence). The CDR3 loop spans 11 amino acids. V dropped 0 bases and J dropped 7 bases, with 6 bases sitting between them. The CDR3 DNA reads TGCAGTGCTAGAGATCTTTTTGGCTACACCTTC. It is translated as CSARDLFGYTF.

This clone showed up just once. V and J are TRBV7-6 and TRBJ2-7, with 11 bases identical to TRBD2. The germline gives CDR1 SGHVS, CDR2 FNYEAQ. CDR3 length: 15 amino acids. Trimming took 6 bases from V and 4 from J; bases not matched to a gene: 8. CDR3 residues: CASSPIAGGGYEQYF. CDR3 nucleotide sequence: TGTGCCAGCAGTCCTATAGCGGGAGGGGGGTACGAGCAGTACTTC.

The chain joins TRBV30 to TRBJ2-1; 16 nucleotides align to TRBD2. J was trimmed by 6 bases and V by 3 bases; bases with no gene match: 5. Germline CDR1 reads GTSNPN; CDR2 reads SVGIG (reference sequence). The CDR3 is made up of 16 amino acids. CDR3 bases: TGTGCCTGGAGCGGAGGGACTAGCGGGAGGGGCAATGAGCAGTTCTTC. Translated, it gives CAWSGGTSGRGNEQFF.

This rearrangement joins TRBV30 to TRBJ2-7, with D possibly TRBD1 on 5 matching bases. CDR3 size: 14 residues. From germline, CDR1 is GTSNPN and CDR2 SVGIG (reference sequence). The V end was cut by 8 bases, the J end by 2 bases, with 19 bases between. The CDR3 DNA reads as TGTGCCCGGGCCAGACAGAGAAACCCCTACGAGCAGTACTTC. Residues: CARARQRNPYEQYF.

The rearrangement uses TRBV4-1 and TRBJ2-1; TRBD2 matches 13 bases. Germline CDR1 is MGHRA and CDR2 is YSYEKL. This CDR3 contains 16 residues. V dropped 2 bases and J dropped 3; count of bases not matched to a gene: 1. The CDR3 coding sequence is TGCGCCAGCAGCCAAAGACTAGCGGGAGGCTACAATGAGCAGTTCTTC. Its translation is CASSQRLAGGYNEQFF.